These 15 T cell receptor beta chains were all obtained from the same sample, sequenced in a study of blood T cell repertoires in COVID-19. Measured with immunoSEQ multiplex PCR; TCRdb has only the in-frame clones, and not every one. The table lists under 45,000 clones, 87% of them singletons. Specimen: peripheral blood. These receptors were obtained from a woman of 80 years or more in a cohort sampled during active or convalescent COVID-19.

This sequence joins TRBV27 and TRBJ2-7; 7 bases align to TRBD2. CDR3 length: 16 residues. Per germline, CDR1 MNHEY and CDR2 SMNVEV (reference sequence). The ends lost 0 bases at V and 6 bases at J; junction bases unmatched: 11. CDR3: CASSLSRTGRASEQYF. Written as DNA, the CDR3 is TGTGCCAGCAGTTTATCCAGGACGGGGAGGGCCTCCGAGCAGTACTTC.

V gene TRBV9 combines with J gene TRBJ1-2; D unresolved. V was cut by 3 bases and J by 8 bases, with 23 bases left in between. This CDR3 has 16 residues. Germline V lookup: CDR1 SGDLS, CDR2 YYNGEE. CDR3 nucleotide sequence: TGTGCCAGCAGCGCCGGCTACGGGGTAGGGTCGGGAGGCTACACCTTC. It yields the protein CASSAGYGVGSGGYTF.

The sample holds a few counts of this clone. The J gene is TRBJ2-2, the V gene TRBV12-3 or TRBV12-4; 7 bases match TRBD1. The length of the CDR3 is 13 residues. Unmatched junction bases numbered 4, after V lost 7 bases and J lost 5 bases. CDR3 DNA sequence: TGTGCCAGCACTGACAGGGAGACCGGGGAGCTGTTTTTT. Amino acids: CASTDRETGELFF.

This clone was counted between two and nine times. The J gene is TRBJ2-5, the V gene TRBV30, with D uncertain. Trimming removed 4 bases from V and 2 bases from J, with 17 bases in between. Germline V gene lookup returns CDR1 GTSNPN and CDR2 SVGIG (reference sequence). CDR3 length: 15 residues. The CDR3 reads CAWTPSLWRQETQYF. CDR3 DNA sequence: TGTGCCTGGACCCCTTCCCTATGGCGGCAAGAGACCCAGTACTTC.

The chain couples TRBV9 to TRBJ1-1, with D unresolved. The CDR3 loop spans 14 amino acids. Germline CDR1 and CDR2: SGDLS and YYNGEE. With 4 bases removed from V and 11 bases from J, the gap between germline ends came to 21 bases. The CDR3 region has the DNA TGTGCCAGCAGCTCCGGGCCCGGGGTGGTTGGGGCTTTCTTT. The encoded protein is CASSSGPGVVGAFF.

The chain employs TRBV7-8 and TRBJ2-5, with a possible D match to TRBD2 (7 bases). V lost 4 bases, J lost 3 bases, and 21 bases lay in between. CDR1 and CDR2 (germline): SGHVS, FQNEAQ. The CDR3 runs 17 residues. CDR3 coding DNA: TGTGCCAGCAGCTATGGGGGGGGCCTTAGGACCAAAGAGACCCAGTACTTC. It translates to CASSYGGGLRTKETQYF.

This chain links TRBV5-1 with TRBJ2-3, with TRBD2 as a possible D gene (7 bases). Germline lookup yields CDR1 SGHRS and CDR2 YFSETQ. The CDR3 has 16 amino acids. Trimming shortened V by 3 bases and J by 4 bases, and 18 bases separated the two germline ends. The CDR3 sequence is CASSWTGGGGADTQYF. CDR3 bases: TGCGCCAGCAGCTGGACCGGTGGGGGGGGCGCAGATACGCAGTATTTT. The whole variable domain, filled in from reference TRBV5-1 and TRBJ2-3, reads KAGVTQTPRYLIKTRGQQVTLSCSPISGHRSVSWYQQTPGQGLQFLFEYFSETQRNKGNFPGRFSGRQFSNSRSEMNVSTLELGDSALYLCASSWTGGGGADTQYFGPGTRLTVL.

This chain joins TRBV5-5 and TRBJ1-1; 7 bases line up with TRBD1. CDR3 length: 15 residues. V lost 0 bases and J lost 6; bases outside the gene matches: 8. Germline-derived CDR1 and CDR2 are SGHKS and YYEKEE (reference sequence). In DNA, the CDR3 is TGTGCCAGCAGCTTGGGGACAGGTTTTATCCCTGAAGCTTTCTTT. Translating gives CASSLGTGFIPEAFF. Drawing the rest from reference TRBV5-5 and TRBJ1-1, the complete variable domain is DAGVTQSPTHLIKTRGQQVTLRCSPISGHKSVSWYQQVLGQGPQFIFQYYEKEERGRGNFPDRFSARQFPNYSSELNVNALLLGDSALYLCASSLGTGFIPEAFFGQGTRLTVV.

The chain carries TRBV6-1 and TRBJ2-3, with 11 bases matching TRBD2. V lost 2 bases to trimming and J lost 2 bases; unmatched junction nucleotides: 18. CDR1 and CDR2 from the germline V gene are MNHNS and SASEGT. The CDR3 length is 21 residues. The CDR3 nucleotides are TGTGCCAGCAGTGAACCGGACGACAGGGGCCTAGCGGGAGGCCCCACAGATACGCAGTATTTT. Encoded protein: CASSEPDDRGLAGGPTDTQYF.

J is TRBJ2-7 and V is TRBV2; the D gene is possibly TRBD2 (6 bases). CDR1 and CDR2 from the germline V gene are SNHLY and FYNNEI. Trimming removed 8 bases at V and 3 bases at J, with 11 bases between. This CDR3 spans 12 amino acids. The CDR3 coding sequence is TGTGCCAGCCGAGTTAGCGGCTACGAGCAGTACTTC. This sequence encodes CASRVSGYEQYF.

This clone was detected only once. The chain uses TRBV11-3 and TRBJ1-1; TRBD1 might be the D (6 bases). Germline lookup yields CDR1 SGHNT and CDR2 YENEEA. The CDR3 extends over 14 amino acids. V dropped 4 bases and J dropped 1 base, with 10 bases sitting between them. CDR3 region: CASSYRVQNTEAFF. The CDR3 DNA reads as TGTGCCAGCAGCTACAGGGTCCAGAACACTGAAGCTTTCTTT.

The DNA of the CDR3 is TGCGCCAGCAGCCAAGATCCTCCGGGGAATAGCAATCAGCCCCAGCATTTT. Its protein product is CASSQDPPGNSNQPQHF. The chain couples TRBV4-1 to TRBJ1-5; no clear D. Germline CDR1 MGHRA, CDR2 YSYEKL. Trimming stripped 0 bases from V and 0 bases from J, with 12 bases between. This CDR3 is 17 amino acids long.

The V gene is TRBV7-2, the J gene TRBJ2-3; no clear D. The CDR3 loop spans 15 amino acids. Trimming stripped 1 base from V and 4 bases from J, with 12 bases between. In germline, CDR1 is SGHTA, CDR2 FQGNSA. In nucleotides, the CDR3 is TGTGCCAGCAGCTTAGTGGCCTACCGGGCAGATACGCAGTATTTT. This encodes CASSLVAYRADTQYF. The full variable domain, completed using reference TRBV7-2 and TRBJ2-3, is GAGVSQSPSNKVTEKGKDVELRCDPISGHTALYWYRQSLGQGLEFLIYFQGNSAPDKSGLPSDRFSAERTGGSVSTLTIQRTQQEDSAVYLCASSLVAYRADTQYFGPGTRLTVL.

This clone was seen a single time. The chain uses TRBV5-1 and TRBJ2-1; TRBD1 might be the D (5 bases). The V end was cut by 0 bases, the J end by 9 bases, with 10 bases between. Germline CDR1 and CDR2: SGHRS and YFSETQ. The CDR3 runs to 13 residues. The CDR3 loop is CASSLGPQGEQFF. The CDR3 nucleotides read TGCGCCAGCAGCTTGGGCCCCCAGGGTGAGCAGTTCTTC.

The gene calls are TRBV9 and TRBJ2-2, with 9 bases matching TRBD1. Per germline, CDR1 SGDLS and CDR2 YYNGEE. With 0 bases clipped from V and 6 bases from J, the junction kept 0 bases outside the gene matches. The CDR3 spans 14 residues. The CDR3: CASSVGQGAGELFF. The CDR3 DNA reads as TGTGCCAGCAGCGTAGGACAGGGGGCCGGGGAGCTGTTTTTT.